The source of this T cell receptor beta chain is a study of cytomegalovirus exposure and HLA in healthy donors. The primer mix had 60 Vbeta and 13 Jbeta primers. Assay used: immunoSEQ multiplex PCR; TCRdb lists only in-frame clones, some missing. The sample holds about 120,000 clones, roughly 80% seen once. This clone showed up just a few times. Its specificity is not known. Study-wide findings and caveats: Researchers counted roughly 150 TCR beta chains as cytomegalovirus-associated. Later on, an analysis found that several of the most significant clusters appeared to be linked to common viral pathogens, which included parvovirus B19. Presence/absence analyses rested on an assumption that sequencing depth was roughly uniform across donors. Later work found most CMV-associated TCR beta chains apparently HLA-restricted.

In germline, CDR1 is DFQATT, CDR2 SNEGSKA (reference sequence). CDR3 length: 11 residues. The V gene lost 5 bases and the J gene lost 7 bases, with 11 bases spanning the gap. V usage is TRBV20-1 and J usage is TRBJ1-1; tentative D call: TRBD1 (5 bases). The sample was PBMCs. The sequence came from a woman aged 30 to 39 in good health and CMV-seropositive. The CDR3 DNA reads TGCAGTGCTGGGGCCCAAGTTGAAGCTTTCTTT. Its protein is CSAGAQVEAFF.